The 13 T cell receptor beta chains listed next were all sequenced from one sample in a study of human T cells and chemical hapten exposure. One entry per CDR3 protein results from TCRdb running MiXCR on the RACE reads. Here the sample spans approximately 80,000 distinct CDR3 sequences, roughly 10% being singletons. This sample's time point: patch test 1, 2 weeks after DPC sensitization. The sample's treatment: therapeutic diphenylcyclopropenone sensitization with weekly scalp DPC. This specimen was whole blood, taken in connection with sensitization to the hapten diphenylcyclopropenone (DPC). The receptors originated from a woman between 50 and 59 years old with alopecia areata. Some clones in this sample may be carry-over from other donors' samples.

This clonotype was seen a few times. This sequence joins TRBV9 and TRBJ1-1; 7 bases agree with TRBD1. In germline, CDR1 is SGDLS, CDR2 YYNGEE. CDR3 length equals 14 residues. V was clipped by 4 bases and J by 0 bases; unmatched bases: 3. The CDR3, as DNA: TGTGCCAGCAGCTCAGGGGGGCTGAACACTGAAGCTTTCTTT. Translating gives CASSSGGLNTEAFF.

This clonotype was found many times. The chain links TRBV7-9 to TRBJ2-1, with TRBD2 identical over 9 bases. Germline CDR1 reads SEHNR; CDR2 reads FQNEAQ (reference sequence). The CDR3 contains 15 residues. Losses at the gene ends were 7 bases for V and 5 bases for J; bases not matched to a gene: 9. The DNA of the CDR3 is TGTGCCAGCACCCCTCCGGGACTAGCCAACAATGAGCAGTTCTTC. Its translation: CASTPPGLANNEQFF.

This chain uses TRBV7-2 with TRBJ1-2; D is unresolved. Germline lookup yields CDR1 SGHTA and CDR2 FQGNSA. V lost 5 bases to trimming and J lost 4 bases, with 11 bases between them. CDR3 length equals 13 residues. The CDR3 is CASSIQDFYGYTF. The CDR3 bases are TGTGCCAGCAGCATCCAGGATTTCTATGGCTACACCTTC.

This clonotype occurred a few times. The J gene is TRBJ1-5, the V gene TRBV7-8; TRBD1 matches at 8 bases. CDR3 size: 16 residues. Trimming took 4 bases from V and 3 from J; bases not matched to a gene: 8. Germline values: CDR1 SGHVS, CDR2 FQNEAQ. Written as DNA, the CDR3 is TGTGCCAGCAGCTCCGGACAGGGCGATTACAATCAGCCCCAGCATTTT. Encoded protein: CASSSGQGDYNQPQHF.

This clonotype was counted between two and nine times. V is TRBV5-5 and J is TRBJ2-6; D may be TRBD1 (6 bases). The germline CDR1 and CDR2 sequences are SGHKS and YYEKEE (reference sequence). The CDR3 consists of 14 residues. Trimming took off 5 bases at V and 10 bases at J, with 16 bases between the two ends. In DNA form, the CDR3 reads TGTGCCAGCAGTACATACAGGGCGAGAAACGTCCTGACTTTC. Protein sequence: CASSTYRARNVLTF.

This clonotype was recorded at least ten times. J is TRBJ1-2 and V is TRBV7-8; D is ambiguous. The CDR3 spans 13 residues. Germline CDR1 SGHVS, CDR2 FQNEAQ. V gave up 5 bases and J gave up 2 bases, with 9 bases separating them. CDR3 DNA: TGTGCCAGCAGCGAACACGGAAACTATGGCTACACCTTC. This codes for CASSEHGNYGYTF.

This clonotype showed up many times. The V and J genes are TRBV6-2 or TRBV6-3 and TRBJ2-1, with 7 bases matching TRBD2. V lost 2 bases, J lost 5 bases, and 9 bases stayed unmatched. Germline CDR1 reads MNHEY; CDR2 reads SVGEGT. The CDR3 runs 16 residues. The CDR3 is CASSYRPSGRDNEQFF. As DNA, the CDR3 is TGTGCCAGCAGTTACCGCCCTAGCGGAAGAGACAATGAGCAGTTCTTC.

This clonotype has only a few counts. The chain employs TRBV5-1 and TRBJ2-7; D is perhaps TRBD1 (5 bases). The ends were cut back, 0 bases at V and 5 bases at J, with 9 bases in the middle. The CDR3 runs 13 residues. CDR1 is SGHRS and CDR2 is YFSETQ in the germline V gene. This chain's CDR3 is CASSLGDSDEQYF. The CDR3 DNA reads TGCGCCAGCAGCTTGGGCGACAGTGACGAGCAGTACTTC.

This clonotype was seen only a few times. In nucleotides, the CDR3 is TGTGCCAGCACCGGACAGGGCAATCAGCCCCAGCATTTT. Its translation: CASTGQGNQPQHF. The chain is built from TRBV7-2 and TRBJ1-5; 7 bases match TRBD1. Germline V gene lookup returns CDR1 SGHTA and CDR2 FQGNSA. V trimming: 7 bases; J trimming: 2 bases; junction bases outside the gene matches: 2. This CDR3 region has 13 residues.

This clonotype occurred many times. The rearrangement links TRBV29-1 to TRBJ2-1; 9 bases are a match to TRBD2. Looked up from germline, CDR1 is SQVTM and CDR2 is ANQGSEA. The CDR3 sequence is 17 residues long. The junction had 13 bases not matched to a gene; V was cut back by 0 bases and J by 7 bases. The CDR3 nucleotides read TGCAGCGTTGAAGATCGAGGTAGCGGGAGTAGCTATAATGAGCAGTTCTTC. It codes for CSVEDRGSGSSYNEQFF.

The rearrangement links TRBV29-1 to TRBJ2-1; D might be TRBD2 (5 bases). Germline assignment: CDR1 SQVTM and CDR2 ANQGSEA. Trimming shortened V by 3 bases and J by 9 bases, and 9 bases separated the two germline ends. There are 11 residues in the CDR3. The CDR3 coding sequence is TGCAGCGTTGATTCGGGGAGTGAGCAGTTCTTC. Protein product: CSVDSGSEQFF.

This clonotype was seen ten or more times. V usage is TRBV2 and J usage is TRBJ2-5; 10 bases fit TRBD1. Germline V gene data show CDR1 as SNHLY and CDR2 as FYNNEI. CDR3 size: 15 residues. Unmatched junction bases numbered 8, after V lost 5 bases and J lost 5 bases. DNA for the CDR3: TGTGCCAGCAGTCGACCGGGACAGGGGCAGGAGACCCAGTACTTC. Translation: CASSRPGQGQETQYF. The full variable domain, its missing parts supplied by reference TRBV2 and TRBJ2-5, is EPEVTQTPSHQVTQMGQEVILRCVPISNHLYFYWYRQILGQKVEFLVSFYNNEISEKSEIFDDQFSVERPDGSNFTLKIRSTKLEDSAMYFCASSRPGQGQETQYFGPGTRLLVL.

This clonotype was recorded many times. The V and J genes are TRBV29-1 and TRBJ2-2, with TRBD1 matching 9 bases. This CDR3 has 14 residues. The germline V gene encodes CDR1 SQVTM and CDR2 ANQGSEA. The V segment lost 7 bases and the J segment 5 bases; nucleotides outside the gene matches: 8. The CDR3: CSARDREWTGELFF. In DNA, the CDR3 is TGCAGCGCCCGGGACAGGGAGTGGACCGGGGAGCTGTTTTTT.